One T cell receptor beta chain is described in this entry. Antigen unknown. This sample stems from a study of immune heterogeneity within non-small cell lung tumors. Overall study: Classification of the tumors gave a handful of squamous cell carcinomas, around 9 non-squamous carcinomas and 1 not otherwise specified.

Points from the study as a whole: Each patient largely had their own distinct set of high-frequency T-cell receptor beta clonotypes.

With 32 V and 13 J primers, multiplex PCR amplified the TCR beta CDR3. TCRdb called the multiplex PCR reads again in MiXCR, with one record for every CDR3 protein. The data show 5,500 to 6,500 distinct CDR3 sequences, 20% to 25% seen once. The authors used roughly 0.55 ug of bulk tumor genomic DNA per sample as template. Several far-apart biopsies were taken per primary tumor during surgery. With untreated, newly diagnosed non-small cell lung cancer, the patients went on to undergo curative surgery. This TCR was sampled from a man aged 70-80 years with non-small cell lung cancer. Sequenced: lung tumor tissue.

The CDR3 nucleotides are TGTGCCAGCAGAACGACAGGGCTTCAAAACACCATATATTTT. Its translation is CASRTTGLQNTIYF. The rearrangement joins TRBV6-2 or TRBV6-3 to TRBJ1-3; 7 bases line up with TRBD1. This CDR3 is 14 amino acids long. V was pared by 6 bases and J by 6 bases, with 8 bases of the junction left unmatched. CDR1 is MNHEY, CDR2 SVGEGT, per germline.